Given below is one TCR beta chain in context. The sample is drawn from a study of CD8+CD57+ T cells in acquired aplastic anemia. Study-wide context: Healthy donor CD4+ cell samples had a mean of roughly 10 million reads.

Germline CDR1 reads ENHRY; CDR2 reads SYGVKD. V was cut by 6 bases and J by 3 bases, with 15 bases left in between. This CDR3 spans 15 amino acids. The template for TCR beta VDJ and CDR3 sequence profiling was genomic DNA. TCRdb analysed the reads with MiXCR anew, one entry per CDR3 protein. This sample has some 220,000 distinct CDR3 sequences, with 30% to 40% found just once. The chain has TRBV10-3 and TRBJ1-5; a possible D gene is TRBD1 (5 bases). Sequencing input: sorted CD4+, CD8+, or CD8+CD57+ T cells (not recorded which) from PBMCs. This clonotype originated in a human donor in good health, serving as a control. CDR3 sequence: CAISPGAGSNQPQHF. The DNA of the CDR3 is TGTGCCATCAGCCCTGGGGCGGGATCCAATCAGCCCCAGCATTTT.